This T cell receptor (beta chain) was profiled in a study of blood T cell repertoires in COVID-19. Overall study context: The samples span acute and convalescent COVID-19 from the United States, Italy and Spain. T cells, B-cell-depleted T cells, or PBMCs provided the cDNA or gDNA that served as material.

This clone was detected a few times. Methods used by the authors: From reference gene primer amplification, estimates of nucleated cell counts were derived. The protocol was immunoSEQ multiplex PCR, while the TCRdb copy is restricted to in-frame clones and leaves out a portion. V, J and clone size were drawn from that table, and D and trimming were deduced from the DNA. The table lists around 160,000 clones, approximately 83% of them singletons. Germline CDR1 SNHLY, CDR2 FYNNEI. The ends were cut back, 4 bases at V and 1 base at J, with 10 bases in the middle. The CDR3 totals 15 residues. The chain is built from TRBV2 and TRBJ2-2; no clear D. The clonotype was recovered from a woman aged 60-70 years with COVID-19, enrolled during active disease. The specimen was peripheral blood. CDR3 nucleotides: TGTGCCAGCAGTGTTGCAGGTCTGAACACCGGGGAGCTGTTTTTT. Translation: CASSVAGLNTGELFF.